Sequencing of this T cell receptor beta chain was carried out in a study of shared clonotypes between healthy human individuals. The CDR3 runs to 16 residues. Germline V gene lookup returns CDR1 MNHEY and CDR2 SMNVEV (reference sequence). V was clipped by 2 bases and J by 1 base, with 9 bases between them. To note about this clone: What it recognizes is unknown. The sample contains more than one DNA sequence encoding this CDR3.

Positive CCR7 selection of CD45RO-negative cells yielded the naive CD8 cells, and terminally differentiated effector memory CD45RA+ cells were excluded. Study-level results: Several donors shared roughly 5% of their naive CD4 clonotypes. The authors expected sequencing depth to affect clonotype sharing among donors. Few donors limited the genetic and exposure-history diversity represented.

Clones were sequenced by immunoSEQ multiplex PCR, and TCRdb holds only the in-frame ones, with some missing. The top ten clones hold 0.9% to 1.4% of a sample with millions of clones, less than 95% of them seen once. The receptor's source is a young man in good health. Sequencing used naive CD8+ T cells sorted from blood. The chain couples TRBV27 to TRBJ2-6; D might be TRBD2 (5 bases). The CDR3: CASSLVGGSGANVLTF. Here the CDR3 DNA reads TGTGCCAGCAGTTTAGTAGGAGGATCTGGGGCCAACGTCCTGACTTTC.